The clone carrying this T cell receptor beta chain was counted ten times or more. Its antigen is currently unknown. MiXCR, run by TCRdb on the reads, gives a single entry per CDR3 protein. The repertoire holds a few hundred thousand distinct CDR3 sequences, roughly an eighth seen once, with roughly 8.7% in the top ten. The data belong to a study of T cell repertoires in cytomegalovirus infection. Study overall: Carrying CMV and the relevant HLA type showed in public TCR beta signatures.

Overall study results and limits: Dominating the ex vivo response were HLA-C-restricted CMV-specific TCR beta clonotypes. Cumulative frequency of public TCR beta families picked out carriers of CMV plus the relevant HLA.

Material for sequencing was PBMCs. The receptor was derived from a human donor in good health (CMV status not recorded). Some clones in this sample may be carry-over from other donors' samples.

Here the CDR3 reads CASTIKGDNQPQHF. Here the CDR3 DNA reads TGTGCCAGCACGATCAAGGGTGATAACCAGCCCCAGCATTTT. The V gene is TRBV2, the J gene TRBJ1-5; no clear D. Germline V gene sequence: CDR1 SNHLY, CDR2 FYNNEI. With 7 bases removed from V and 7 bases from J, the gap between germline ends came to 17 bases. There are 14 residues in the CDR3. The whole variable domain, remainder taken from reference TRBV2 and TRBJ1-5, is EPEVTQTPSHQVTQMGQEVILRCVPISNHLYFYWYRQILGQKVEFLVSFYNNEISEKSEIFDDQFSVERPDGSNFTLKIRSTKLEDSAMYFCASTIKGDNQPQHFGDGTRLSIL.